The clone carrying this TCR beta chain was detected a few times. Its cognate antigen is unknown. The source of the sample is a study of human T cells and chemical hapten exposure. At the level of the study: Sensitization was performed using 2% DPC on an approximately 2 cm by approximately 2 cm upper inner arm skin site. Across its roughly 23 weeks, the study gave patients weekly diphenylcyclopropenone doses to the scalp. Overall study results and limits: No alteration of TCRs above 1 in 1000 frequency was seen with DPC sensitization.

Regarding time point: patch test 1, 2 weeks after DPC sensitization. The treatment here: therapeutic diphenylcyclopropenone sensitization with weekly scalp DPC. Donation of samples came from alopecia patients who were 18 to 70 years old and suitable for DPC. TCRdb used MiXCR to reprocess the RACE reads, holding one entry per CDR3 protein. The sample lists about 120,000 distinct CDR3 sequences, 9% to 14% seen once, with approximately 1.4% in the top ten. V trimming: 7 bases; J trimming: 0 bases; junction bases outside the gene matches: 5. The V gene's germline CDR1 is ENHRY and CDR2 SYGVKD. The CDR3 sequence is 14 residues long.

The TCR sequence derives from a woman aged 45-65 years with alopecia areata. Some clones in this sample may be carry-over from other donors' samples. The specimen was whole blood, collected in connection with sensitization to the hapten diphenylcyclopropenone (DPC). The genes are TRBV10-3 and TRBJ2-7; 8 nucleotides align to TRBD1. The CDR3 DNA sequence: TGTGCCATCAAGGAGGACAGGGTCTCCTACGAGCAGTACTTC. It codes for CAIKEDRVSYEQYF.